This TCR beta chain was sequenced for a study of T-cell memory formation after mild COVID-19. TCRdb passed the 5' RACE reads through MiXCR, listing each CDR3 protein once. Here the sample spans under 700,000 distinct CDR3 sequences, roughly 20% being singletons. CDR3 size: 13 residues. V lost 6 bases and J lost 6; bases outside the gene matches: 4. Germline CDR1 and CDR2: LGHNA and YNFKEQ. Findings and limits, study-wide: Nothing confirmed that second-wave clones peaking on day 37 were specific for SARS-CoV-2. CD4+ contracting clones were found mainly in CM and EM, and CD8+ ones in EMRA. Later expanders leaned CD4+, whereas day 15 to 85 contracting clones were balanced CD4/CD8.

This clonotype was observed a few times. Its antigen is not identified. What was sequenced was PBMCs or a T cell subset sorted from them (not recorded which). V gene TRBV4-2 combines with J gene TRBJ2-2; TRBD1 matches 7 bases. The receptor's source is an adult woman who had mild COVID-19 (a few samples of this study predate the infection). Cell type and time point are not known. The CDR3 DNA follows: TGTGCCAGCAGTCAACAGGGGTCCGGGGAGCTGTTTTTT. Residues: CASSQQGSGELFF.